This T cell receptor (beta chain) appears in the sequencing data of a study of response to subunit inactivated influenza vaccine (dated by TCRdb to about 2018). For the study in its entirety: The study used deep quantitative T cell receptor repertoire profiling to track responses to a trivalent subunit inactivated influenza vaccine.

Receptor libraries were prepared by RT-PCR. The reads were generated on an Illumina HiSeq 2500. The public reads were reprocessed in TCRdb via fastp at Q25 and MiXCR, keeping in-frame beta chains. Each entry merges the rows of one CDR3 protein and shows their most common DNA and genes. Counted in this sample were about 500,000 distinct CDR3 sequences; approximately 7.7% of them appeared once. Around 13% of the sample comes from the top ten. This clonotype has a handful of counts. The clone's antigen remains unknown. No base qualities exist here, and no much larger clone lies one base off it. Germline trimming amounts to 5 bases on V and 2 bases on J, with 5 as the count of junction bases outside the gene matches. From the cysteine up to the phenylalanine, the CDR3 has a length of 16 residues. CDR3 DNA only is kept here, 48 bases in frame from base 1. From the germline V gene (reference sequence), CDR1 is DFQATT and CDR2 is SNEGSKA.

Study-wide findings and limitations: It was suggested by the authors that each seasonal influenza vaccination may recruit only a limited number of new T cells.

The rearrangement combines TRBV20-1 with TRBJ2-3; 15 bases in between match TRBD2. The sequences come from PBMCs from blood, collected around 25 months after vaccination. The source of this sequence is a man between 50 and 75 years old who received an inactivated influenza vaccine. Donor details come from another sample of the same person, matched by shared clones. The CDR3 has the sequence CSAPGLAGGLTDTQYF. The sequenced DNA is TGCAGTGCTCCGGGACTAGCGGGGGGACTCACAGATACGCAGTATTTT.